A single TCR beta chain is shown here with its context. Its target is unknown. This sample stems from a study of spatial heterogeneity in lung cancer. Findings and limits, study-wide: Compared with follow-up, resection was when ubiquitous expanded tumor TCRs appeared in blood more.

Time point denoted: blood at routine non-recurrence follow-up after resection. The study sequenced unsorted whole RNA from tumor, nontumor lung or frozen PBMC. The germline CDR1 and CDR2 sequences are SGHDN and FVKESK. Trimming left V 4 bases short and J 7 bases short, with 10 bases between. The CDR3 extends over 13 amino acids. TCRdb ran MiXCR on the 5' RACE reads and lists one entry per CDR3 protein. The table has 95,000 to 130,000 distinct CDR3 sequences, 12% seen once; the top ten hold 16%. The chain links TRBV14 to TRBJ1-4, with D unresolved. The sample here was PBMCs, taken at follow-up. This clonotype originated in a male donor with early-stage non-small cell lung cancer. The CDR3 region is CASSRGSFEKLFF. The CDR3 DNA follows: TGTGCCAGCAGCCGCGGGAGCTTTGAAAAACTGTTTTTT.